This passage covers 2 T cell receptor beta chains from one sample sequenced in a study of a mutant IDH1 vaccine in newly diagnosed glioma. The time point was: baseline, week 1 (first vaccination visit). This sample's treatment: pre-vaccination baseline after standard-of-care therapy. Libraries were prepared by immunoSEQ multiplex PCR; TCRdb keeps only in-frame clonotypes and omits some of them. This sample has approximately 88,000 clones, with about four fifths found just once. Material: PBMCs, obtained from a glioma patient treated with radiotherapy, temozolomide or both. All receptors come from a middle-aged man with glioma.

The chain is built from TRBV30 and TRBJ1-5; maybe TRBD1 (5 bases). Germline assignment: CDR1 GTSNPN and CDR2 SVGIG (reference sequence). The CDR3 is made up of 13 amino acids. V was trimmed by 1 base and J by 5 bases, leaving 9 bases between them. CDR3 residues: CAWSGGGDQPQHF. The CDR3 region has the DNA TGTGCCTGGAGTGGTGGGGGTGATCAGCCCCAGCATTTT.

The chain has TRBV5-4 and TRBJ2-5; the match to TRBD1 covers 7 bases. CDR3 size: 13 residues. The germline V gene has CDR1 SGHNT and CDR2 YYREEE (reference sequence). The ends lost 5 bases at V and 7 bases at J; junction bases unmatched: 8. CDR3 in DNA: TGTGCCAGCAGGCAGGGACAGCGAGTGACCCAGTACTTC. This codes for CASRQGQRVTQYF.